Below, 32 T cell receptor beta chains from the same sample are listed, as sequenced in a study of identical twins. TCRdb reanalysed the 5' RACE reads using MiXCR and keeps one entry per CDR3 protein. Of 460,000 or so distinct CDR3 sequences listed, approximately 15% are singletons. The sample was also linked to a second study, of yellow fever vaccine responses in identical twins.

Sequencing used CD4+ T cells sorted from blood. Source of these receptors: a young woman in good health.

The genes are TRBV28 and TRBJ2-5; a weak D match, TRBD1 (5 bases). The CDR3 consists of 12 residues. The germline V gene has CDR1 MDHEN and CDR2 SYDVKM. The V end lost 9 bases, the J end lost 1 base, and 9 bases lay between the germline ends. The CDR3 sequence: CARQVRQETQYF. The CDR3 DNA reads TGTGCCAGACAGGTCCGCCAAGAGACCCAGTACTTC. Together with reference TRBV28 and TRBJ2-5, the CDR3 gives the full variable domain: DVKVTQSSRYLVKRTGEKVFLECVQDMDHENMFWYRQDPGLGLRLIYFSYDVKMKEKGDIPEGYSVSREKKERFSLILESASTNQTSMYLCARQVRQETQYFGPGTRLLVL.

The chain is built from TRBV28 and TRBJ2-2; D is unclear. This CDR3 has 13 amino acids. In germline, CDR1 is MDHEN, CDR2 SYDVKM. V shed 8 bases and J shed 7 bases, with 14 bases lying between them. The CDR3 region has the DNA TGTGCCAGCGGTGGCAACAGCCTCGGGGAGCTGTTTTTT. As protein: CASGGNSLGELFF.

There are a few counts of this clonotype. This chain connects TRBV29-1 to TRBJ2-6, with TRBD1 identical over 8 bases. V lost 0 bases to trimming and J lost 0 bases; unmatched junction nucleotides: 7. CDR3 length: 18 residues. From germline, CDR1 is SQVTM and CDR2 ANQGSEA. This chain's CDR3 is CSVEDRWTGPSGANVLTF. The CDR3 DNA reads as TGCAGCGTTGAAGATCGGTGGACAGGGCCCTCTGGGGCCAACGTCCTGACTTTC. Full variable domain (outside the CDR3, taken from reference TRBV29-1 and TRBJ2-6): SAVISQKPSRDICQRGTSLTIQCQVDSQVTMMFWYRQQPGQSLTLIATANQGSEATYESGFVIDKFPISRPNLTFSTLTVSNMSPEDSSIYLCSVEDRWTGPSGANVLTFGAGSRLTVL.

The V gene is TRBV2, the J gene TRBJ2-7; weak D call: TRBD1 (6 bases). The V gene's germline CDR1 is SNHLY and CDR2 FYNNEI. This CDR3 spans 15 amino acids. Trimming took 6 bases from V and 3 from J, leaving 18 bases between them. This CDR3 reads CASRGRQEFRYEQYF. The DNA of the CDR3 is TGTGCCAGCAGGGGGAGACAGGAATTCCGCTACGAGCAGTACTTC.

This clonotype was detected many times. J is TRBJ2-7 and V is TRBV10-3, with D hard to call. Germline V gene data show CDR1 as ENHRY and CDR2 as SYGVKD. The CDR3 totals 15 residues. V lost 2 bases and J 2 bases, leaving 13 bases between the germline ends. CDR3 region: CAISELPRGAYEQYF. The CDR3 DNA reads TGTGCCATCAGTGAGCTACCCCGCGGTGCCTACGAGCAGTACTTC.

The chain couples TRBV5-1 to TRBJ2-5; 9 nucleotides align to TRBD2. Germline CDR1 SGHRS, CDR2 YFSETQ. This CDR3 spans 16 amino acids. Losses at the gene ends were 0 bases for V and 0 bases for J; bases not matched to a gene: 3. The CDR3 reads CASSLEASGDQETQYF. DNA for the CDR3: TGCGCCAGCAGCTTGGAGGCTAGCGGGGACCAAGAGACCCAGTACTTC.

The chain is built from TRBV4-2 and TRBJ1-5; 7 bases agree with TRBD1. V lost 4 bases, J lost 2 bases, and 11 bases stayed unmatched. Germline CDR1 reads LGHNA; CDR2 reads YNFKEQ. The CDR3 extends over 17 amino acids. The CDR3 nucleotides read TGTGCCAGCAGCCGGACGCCCCTAGACAGGGGCAATCAGCCCCAGCATTTT. It is translated as CASSRTPLDRGNQPQHF.

The CDR3 loop is CASSYRDRGGWEQYF. The CDR3 region has the DNA TGTGCCAGCAGTTACCGCGACAGGGGGGGGTGGGAGCAGTACTTC. This chain uses TRBV6-5 with TRBJ2-7, with 9 positions matching TRBD1. With 2 bases clipped from V and 7 bases from J, the junction kept 9 bases outside the gene matches. CDR1 and CDR2 (germline): MNHEY, SVGAGI. CDR3 size: 15 residues.

This clonotype was seen more than once but under ten times. CDR3: CASTLDSPRGAFF. The CDR3 DNA follows: TGTGCCAGCACCCTCGACAGCCCAAGGGGAGCTTTCTTT. The rearrangement links TRBV12-3 or TRBV12-4 to TRBJ1-1, with D maybe TRBD1 (5 bases). Trimming pared 7 bases from V and 10 bases from J, leaving 19 bases between. This CDR3 has 13 residues.

This clonotype has more than one count but fewer than ten. This CDR3 reads CSAGQQGMNTEAFF. In nucleotides, the CDR3 is TGCAGTGCTGGACAACAGGGAATGAACACTGAAGCTTTCTTT. The chain combines TRBV20-1 with TRBJ1-1; maybe TRBD1 (6 bases). CDR1 is DFQATT and CDR2 is SNEGSKA in the germline V gene (reference sequence). With 5 bases removed from V and 0 bases from J, the gap between germline ends came to 13 bases. This CDR3 has 14 amino acids.

The chain uses TRBV18 and TRBJ2-7, with 12 bases identical to TRBD2. Germline V gives CDR1 KGHSH, CDR2 LQKENI. J was trimmed by 0 bases and V by 3 bases; bases with no gene match: 12. This CDR3 spans 19 amino acids. CDR3 coding DNA: TGTGCCAGCTCACCCTACCGCGTGCTAGCGGGAGGGTACTCCTACGAGCAGTACTTC. Translated, it gives CASSPYRVLAGGYSYEQYF.

This chain connects TRBV20-1 to TRBJ2-5; D remains ambiguous. Trimming left V 6 bases short and J 1 base short, with 12 bases between. There are 13 residues in the CDR3. CDR1 DFQATT and CDR2 SNEGSKA come from the germline V gene (reference sequence). In DNA form, the CDR3 reads TGCAGTGCCGCGGACCTTGCCCAAGAGACCCAGTACTTC. Its protein product is CSAADLAQETQYF.

This clonotype was picked up many times. The chain links TRBV12-3 or TRBV12-4 to TRBJ2-2, with D possibly being TRBD2 (6 bases). The CDR3 consists of 12 residues. V was clipped by 5 bases and J by 6 bases, with 7 bases between them. CDR3 coding DNA: TGTGCCAGCAGTCGACTAGCCGGGGAGCTGTTTTTT. Protein: CASSRLAGELFF.

This clonotype was detected a few times. V and J are TRBV29-1 and TRBJ1-4, with D maybe TRBD1 (6 bases). V dropped 7 bases and J dropped 3 bases, with 12 bases sitting between them. The CDR3 length is 13 residues. The germline CDR1 and CDR2 sequences are SQVTM and ANQGSEA. The CDR3 DNA reads TGCAGCGCCGTGGACAGCGCTAATGAAAAACTGTTTTTT. Translation gives CSAVDSANEKLFF.

This clonotype was counted only a few times. The chain has TRBV20-1 and TRBJ1-1; 8 positions agree with TRBD1. Germline assignment: CDR1 DFQATT and CDR2 SNEGSKA (reference sequence). J was trimmed by 4 bases and V by 1 base; bases with no gene match: 5. The CDR3 consists of 14 residues. The CDR3 reads CSARVTGGVTEAFF. The CDR3 nucleotides read TGCAGTGCTAGAGTTACAGGGGGGGTCACTGAAGCTTTCTTT.

This rearrangement joins TRBV6-2 or TRBV6-3 to TRBJ2-7, with 8 bases matching TRBD1. The CDR3 is made up of 11 amino acids. CDR1 and CDR2 (germline): MNHEY, SVGEGT. The J segment lost 6 bases and the V segment lost 8 bases, leaving 3 bases of the junction unmatched. CDR3 loop: CASGQGFEQYF. The CDR3 region has the DNA TGTGCCAGCGGACAGGGTTTCGAGCAGTACTTC.

This clonotype was counted between two and nine times. This sequence joins TRBV2 and TRBJ2-2; 9 bases are a match to TRBD2. V was clipped by 10 bases and J by 4 bases; unmatched bases: 7. CDR1 is SNHLY, CDR2 FYNNEI, per germline. The CDR3 runs to 14 residues. The CDR3 loop reads CAIKAGGGTGELFF. In nucleotides, the CDR3 is TGTGCCATCAAAGCGGGAGGAGGCACCGGGGAGCTGTTTTTT. Drawing the rest from reference TRBV2 and TRBJ2-2, the complete variable domain is EPEVTQTPSHQVTQMGQEVILRCVPISNHLYFYWYRQILGQKVEFLVSFYNNEISEKSEIFDDQFSVERPDGSNFTLKIRSTKLEDSAMYFCAIKAGGGTGELFFGEGSRLTVL.

This clonotype was detected ten times or more. The chain has TRBV20-1 and TRBJ1-5, with 7 bases matching TRBD1. Trimming took 3 bases from V and 6 from J; bases not matched to a gene: 8. CDR3 length equals 14 residues. Germline V gene lookup returns CDR1 DFQATT and CDR2 SNEGSKA (reference sequence). For the CDR3, the DNA is TGCAGTGCTAGGAGAGCCGACAGGGCTCAGCCCCAGCATTTT. It encodes CSARRADRAQPQHF.

The sample holds a few counts of this clonotype. J is TRBJ1-5 and V is TRBV7-9; D not resolved. CDR3 length equals 14 residues. Trimming pared 1 base from V and 5 bases from J, leaving 9 bases between. CDR1 is SEHNR, CDR2 FQNEAQ, per germline (reference sequence). CDR3 DNA: TGTGCCAGCAGCTTAGAAGGTTTATATCAGCCCCAGCATTTT. Translation: CASSLEGLYQPQHF.

V and J are TRBV20-1 and TRBJ1-5; 8 positions agree with TRBD1. V trimming: 5 bases; J trimming: 2 bases; junction bases outside the gene matches: 2. The germline CDR1 and CDR2 sequences are DFQATT and SNEGSKA (reference sequence). This CDR3 comprises 13 residues. CDR3 sequence (DNA): TGCAGTGCTCCGACAGGGGGCAATCAGCCCCAGCATTTT. Amino acid sequence: CSAPTGGNQPQHF.

This clonotype was counted a few times. This sequence joins TRBV14 and TRBJ2-1, with 7 bases matching TRBD1. Germline V gene lookup returns CDR1 SGHDN and CDR2 FVKESK. The CDR3 consists of 16 residues. The junction had 11 bases not matched to a gene; V was cut back by 3 bases and J by 6 bases. CDR3 DNA sequence: TGTGCCAGCAGCCAGCGACAGGGTAAGGTAGCCAATGAGCAGTTCTTC. This encodes CASSQRQGKVANEQFF.

This clonotype was recorded at least ten times. CDR3 DNA: TGCGCCAGCAGCTTGACGGGGGACACTGAAGCTTTCTTT. This encodes CASSLTGDTEAFF. The rearrangement links TRBV5-1 to TRBJ1-1; tentatively, D is TRBD1 (5 bases). Trimming took 1 base from V and 3 from J, leaving 7 bases between them. In germline, CDR1 is SGHRS, CDR2 YFSETQ. This CDR3 comprises 13 residues.

The V and J genes are TRBV6-1 and TRBJ2-7; a possible D gene is TRBD1 (5 bases). CDR1 and CDR2 (germline): MNHNS, SASEGT. Trimming cost V 6 bases and J 4 bases, with 16 bases left between them. The CDR3 is 14 residues long. CDR3 sequence (DNA): TGTGCCAGCAGCCTCAGCAGGGTTTCGTACGAGCAGTACTTC. Translated: CASSLSRVSYEQYF.

This clonotype was detected a few times. V and J are TRBV12-3 or TRBV12-4 and TRBJ2-4; TRBD1 is a possible D gene (7 bases). V was shortened by 6 bases and J by 0 bases, with 18 bases between the two germline ends. The CDR3 totals 17 residues. In nucleotides, the CDR3 is TGTGCCAGCAGGCCTACCGCGGGACAGCCAGCCAAAAACATTCAGTACTTC. Amino acid sequence: CASRPTAGQPAKNIQYF.

Here the CDR3 DNA reads TGTGCCAGCTCGGGACAGGGGCAGCTCGGGGCCAACGTCCTGACTTTC. Translating it yields CASSGQGQLGANVLTF. This chain joins TRBV28 and TRBJ2-6; 10 bases are a match to TRBD1. The germline V gene encodes CDR1 MDHEN and CDR2 SYDVKM. This CDR3 comprises 16 residues. With V trimmed by 8 bases and J by 4 bases, 8 bases remained unmatched.

The chain links TRBV7-2 to TRBJ2-7; D unclear. This CDR3 contains 14 residues. Trimming shortened V by 1 base and J by 4 bases, and 11 bases separated the two germline ends. The germline V gene encodes CDR1 SGHTA and CDR2 FQGNSA. CDR3 protein: CASSLGAFSYEQYF. CDR3 bases: TGTGCCAGCAGCTTAGGAGCGTTCAGTTACGAGCAGTACTTC.

The V gene is TRBV20-1, the J gene TRBJ2-5, with unresolved D. Germline CDR1 is DFQATT and CDR2 is SNEGSKA (reference sequence). The V gene lost 4 bases and the J gene lost 2 bases, with 11 bases spanning the gap. The CDR3 contains 13 residues. The CDR3 reads CSATRPLQETQYF. The CDR3 DNA reads TGCAGTGCTACGAGACCGTTACAAGAGACCCAGTACTTC.

The V and J genes are TRBV6-5 and TRBJ2-7; D not certain. The germline V and J ends were trimmed by 4 bases and 2 bases, with 12 bases remaining between them. The CDR3 totals 14 residues. Germline CDR1 MNHEY, CDR2 SVGAGI. The CDR3 DNA reads TGTGCCAGCAGTTCCCCCGGAGTAGCCTACGAGCAGTACTTC. Its translation is CASSSPGVAYEQYF.

The V call is TRBV4-1, the J call TRBJ1-3; possibly TRBD1 for D (6 bases). Germline V gene sequence: CDR1 MGHRA, CDR2 YSYEKL. CDR3 length: 15 amino acids. The V gene lost 3 bases and the J gene lost 4 bases, with 13 bases spanning the gap. The CDR3 DNA is TGCGCCAGCAGCCATCAACAGGGAAGGGGAAACACCATATATTTT. Encoded protein: CASSHQQGRGNTIYF.

Note on this clonotype: It may be a read error: a sequence one base away is much more abundant. The CDR3 ends on some other residue instead of the conserved phenylalanine or tryptophan, so this is likely a read error. The chain uses TRBV7-9 and TRBJ2-1; D may be TRBD2 (5 bases). Germline values: CDR1 SEHNR, CDR2 FQNEAQ (reference sequence). Deletions cut 2 bases from V and 0 bases from J, with 11 bases between. CDR3 length: 16 amino acids. This CDR3 is CASSLFGKSSYNEQFL. CDR3 DNA: TGTGCCAGCAGCTTATTCGGGAAAAGCTCCTACAATGAGCAGTTCCTC.

The chain couples TRBV27 to TRBJ2-5, with TRBD1 matching over 7 bases. This CDR3 comprises 15 residues. CDR1 and CDR2 (germline): MNHEY, SMNVEV (reference sequence). After removal of 5 bases from V and 2 bases from J, the junction contained 8 bases not matched to a gene. The CDR3 is CASSALGQPQETQYF. CDR3 bases: TGTGCCAGCAGTGCCCTGGGACAGCCGCAAGAGACCCAGTACTTC.

The J gene is TRBJ2-7, the V gene TRBV5-1; D is possibly TRBD1 (6 bases). V lost 0 bases, J lost 2 bases, and 12 bases lay in between. CDR1 and CDR2 from the germline V gene are SGHRS and YFSETQ. There are 15 residues in the CDR3. CDR3 sequence: CASSLATDSPYEQYF. CDR3 DNA sequence: TGCGCCAGCAGCTTGGCCACGGACAGCCCCTACGAGCAGTACTTC.